This TCR beta chain was captured by sequencing in a study of blood T cell repertoires in COVID-19 (dated by TCRdb to 2019 to 2021). For the study in its entirety: Samples covering the acute and convalescent phases of COVID-19 were provided by collaborators in the United States, Italy and Spain. Subjects who had been exposed to COVID-19, were actively infected with it, or had recovered from it provided the deeply sampled blood TCRbeta repertoires that made up the dataset. A freely available public database, intended as a resource for researchers studying the immune response to SARS-CoV-2, is where the repertoires were released. Where available, HLA class I and class II types were obtained from metadata supplied by the sample provider rather than from assay-based typing. The sample metadata nearly always contained a de-identified subject ID, COVID-19 status, age in years and sex. The samples were drawn from the first 160 participants of the ongoing ImmuneRACE study and from roughly 1,300 subjects provided by 6 global collaborators. The material from the prospective study consisted of cDNA or gDNA derived from T cells, B-cell-depleted T cells, or PBMCs.

In the prospective study, participants were 18 to 89 years old, resided in around 25 geographic areas of the United States, and were enrolled through a virtual design. In the prospective study, participants were assigned to cohorts based on the clinical history participants reported in a screening survey and a study questionnaire. Mobile phlebotomists in the prospective study collected whole blood, serum and a nasopharyngeal or oropharyngeal swab from every participant. Prospective study participants could optionally give additional blood draws and questionnaires over a roughly two-month period. Blood samples from the prospective study were shipped frozen or at room temperature prior to DNA extraction. Note on this clone: Its antigen is not yet known. The input lacks base qualities; no much larger clone sits a single base away.

TCRbeta CDR3 regions were amplified from genomic DNA using the immunoSEQ Assay, a bias-controlled multiplex PCR. The authors processed their data as follows. Within the assay, amplification of reference gene primers was used to estimate how many nucleated cells each sample contained. To quantify the absolute abundance of each unique TCRbeta CDR3 rearrangement, sequence reads were collapsed and filtered. For each sample, productive Simpson clonality was calculated as the square root of Simpson's diversity index across productive rearrangements. Held by TCRdb, this immuneACCESS table contains in-frame sequences only and omits some clones. Under half of the omission traces to an unresolved V gene where checked; the cause of the rest is unknown. That table supplies the V and J calls and clone size; D and trimming were determined from the DNA. The sample contains 240,000 or so clones, around 88% of them found a single time. The ten largest clones capture about 3.3% of the sample.

V is cut back by 6 bases and J by 0 bases, with 4 bases in the junction unmatched. The germline V gene provides CDR1 KGHSH and CDR2 LQKENI. The CDR3 spans 14 residues, from the cysteine through the phenylalanine. CDR3 DNA only is kept here, 42 bases in frame from base 1. Results and caveats for the whole study, not just this receptor: The quantity of clinical and demographic metadata differed by source and by participant and was supplied without curation.

The chain links TRBV18 with TRBJ1-2; 7 central bases correspond to TRBD1. The clonotype comes from a woman in her thirties or forties with acute COVID-19. The specimen sequenced was PBMCs or T cells enriched from blood (not recorded which). The CDR3 loop reads CASSPDRANYGYTF. The DNA sequence is TGTGCCAGCTCCCCAGACAGGGCTAACTATGGCTACACCTTC.